This T cell receptor (beta chain) is drawn from a study of beta chain features in type 1 diabetes. Regarding the study as a whole: Among type 1 diabetes patients, VDJ junctions had fewer insertions and more deletions.

Expressed TCRB transcripts got sequenced, as all isolated RNA was reverse transcribed. This table comes from immunoSEQ multiplex PCR, and its TCRdb copy is limited to in-frame clones, with some not included. This sample has about 360,000 clones, with roughly 12% found just once. This clone was observed a few times. The antigen remains unidentified. Trimming cost V 3 bases and J 1 base; bases outside gene matches: 5. The CDR3 is 15 amino acids. CDR1 is KGHSH, CDR2 LQKENI, per germline. The clonotype originates from a man aged 18-30 years in good health. Sequences were obtained from naive CD4+ T cells from blood. V gene TRBV18 combines with J gene TRBJ1-1; 7 bases agree with TRBD1. CDR3 sequence: CASSPQRTGNTEAFF. In nucleotides, the CDR3 is TGTGCCAGCTCACCGCAACGGACAGGGAACACTGAAGCTTTCTTT.